This TCR beta chain originates from a study of blood T cell repertoires in COVID-19. Study-wide background: Sites across the United States, Italy and Spain contributed samples from acute and convalescent COVID-19.

Measured with immunoSEQ multiplex PCR; TCRdb has only the in-frame clones, and not every one. The data contain 68,000 or so clones, nearly 90% of them singletons. This receptor was identified in a man aged 50-60 years with active COVID-19. Sequencing used peripheral blood.

In DNA, the CDR3 is TGCAGCGTTGATCTCGGGGGTGGCTACACCTTC. Amino acids: CSVDLGGGYTF. The rearrangement joins TRBV29-1 to TRBJ1-2; possibly TRBD1 for D (5 bases). Per germline, CDR1 SQVTM and CDR2 ANQGSEA. The CDR3 spans 11 residues. The germline V and J ends were trimmed by 3 bases and 7 bases, with 9 bases remaining between them. Full variable domain (missing parts from reference TRBV29-1 and TRBJ1-2): SAVISQKPSRDICQRGTSLTIQCQVDSQVTMMFWYRQQPGQSLTLIATANQGSEATYESGFVIDKFPISRPNLTFSTLTVSNMSPEDSSIYLCSVDLGGGYTFGSGTRLTVV.